A single sample is the source of the 27 T cell receptor beta chains below, sequenced in a study of shared clonotypes between healthy human individuals. The assay was immunoSEQ multiplex PCR, and TCRdb's table has in-frame clones only and misses some. The data hold millions of clones, with approximately 92% observed a single time. Sequenced material: naive CD4+ T cells sorted from blood. Subset defined: CD45RA+ positively selected. The receptors shown here come from a man between 18 and 35 years old in good health.

A word on this clone: Other DNA sequences of this sample code for an identical CDR3. The J gene is TRBJ2-1, the V gene TRBV30; 7 bases map to TRBD2. The J segment lost 0 bases and the V segment lost 0 bases, leaving 5 bases of the junction unmatched. The CDR3 length is 16 residues. Germline CDR1 GTSNPN, CDR2 SVGIG (reference sequence). This chain's CDR3 is CAWSVGRTSSYNEQFF. CDR3 DNA sequence: TGTGCCTGGAGTGTCGGGCGGACTAGCTCCTACAATGAGCAGTTCTTC.

Remarks on this clone: Other DNA sequences in this sample translate to the same CDR3. The CDR3 protein is CASSYTGGGETQYF. CDR3 nucleotides: TGCGCCAGCAGCTACACCGGAGGAGGAGAGACCCAGTACTTC. The V gene is TRBV5-1, the J gene TRBJ2-5; tentative D call: TRBD2 (5 bases). Germline-derived CDR1 and CDR2 are SGHRS and YFSETQ. Between the trimmed V and J ends, which lost 3 bases and 4 bases, there was a span of 13 bases. The CDR3 is 14 residues long. Full variable domain (missing parts from reference TRBV5-1 and TRBJ2-5): KAGVTQTPRYLIKTRGQQVTLSCSPISGHRSVSWYQQTPGQGLQFLFEYFSETQRNKGNFPGRFSGRQFSNSRSEMNVSTLELGDSALYLCASSYTGGGETQYFGPGTRLLVL.

This chain uses TRBV18 with TRBJ2-2; D gene unclear. Germline V gene sequence: CDR1 KGHSH, CDR2 LQKENI. This CDR3 has 16 residues. V dropped 2 bases and J dropped 4 bases, with 14 bases sitting between them. CDR3 sequence: CASSPSARPGTGELFF. DNA for the CDR3: TGTGCCAGCTCACCATCTGCCCGGCCGGGCACCGGGGAGCTGTTTTTT.

J is TRBJ1-1 and V is TRBV28; D is uncertain. The CDR3 sequence is 13 residues long. Germline CDR1 reads MDHEN; CDR2 reads SYDVKM. V was pared by 2 bases and J by 6 bases, with 10 bases between. In nucleotides, the CDR3 is TGTGCCAGCAGTTTACTTGGGTTACCTGAAGCTTTCTTT. It yields the protein CASSLLGLPEAFF.

This clone has only one observation. Different DNA sequences within this sample yield the same CDR3. This chain connects TRBV18 to TRBJ2-5, with 7 bases that match TRBD2. Unmatched junction bases numbered 0, after V lost 1 base and J lost 4 bases. The CDR3 length is 13 residues. Germline values: CDR1 KGHSH, CDR2 LQKENI. The CDR3 DNA sequence: TGTGCCAGCTCACCACGGGAGGGAGAGACCCAGTACTTC. Its translation: CASSPREGETQYF.

The gene calls are TRBV5-4 and TRBJ2-7, with 9 bases identical to TRBD1. Germline trimming cut 4 bases from V and 2 bases from J; bases unmatched to any gene: 7. Germline V lookup: CDR1 SGHNT, CDR2 YYREEE (reference sequence). CDR3 length: 15 residues. The CDR3 is CASSRRDRVAYEQYF. As DNA, the CDR3 is TGTGCCAGCAGCAGAAGGGACAGGGTAGCCTACGAGCAGTACTTC.

This clone was picked up one time. The sample carries other DNA sequences with the same CDR3. The rearrangement links TRBV18 to TRBJ1-2, with TRBD1 as a possible D gene (6 bases). The CDR3 totals 14 residues. Per the germline V gene, CDR1 is KGHSH and CDR2 is LQKENI. The germline V and J ends were trimmed by 3 bases and 1 base, with 9 bases remaining between them. The CDR3 nucleotides read TGTGCCAGCTCACCCTCGGACAGTAACTATGGCTACACCTTC. This codes for CASSPSDSNYGYTF.

The chain couples TRBV5-5 to TRBJ1-6; a weak D match, TRBD1 (5 bases). The germline gives CDR1 SGHKS, CDR2 YYEKEE (reference sequence). V lost 2 bases to trimming and J lost 8 bases, with 11 bases between them. The CDR3 runs 14 residues. The CDR3 spells CASSFGRGDSPLHF. The CDR3 nucleotides read TGTGCCAGCAGCTTCGGACGGGGGGATTCACCCCTCCACTTT.

V is TRBV5-1 and J is TRBJ1-3, with TRBD1 as a possible D gene (5 bases). Trimming cost V 4 bases and J 0 bases, with 17 bases left between them. Germline V gene data show CDR1 as SGHRS and CDR2 as YFSETQ. The CDR3 has 17 residues. CDR3 residues: CASSPGSTAISGNTIYF. The CDR3 DNA reads as TGCGCCAGCAGCCCGGGATCGACAGCGATCTCTGGAAACACCATATATTTT.

The chain employs TRBV5-1 and TRBJ1-1; no definite D call. The CDR3 covers 15 residues. V gave up 4 bases and J gave up 1 base, with 14 bases separating them. Germline lookup yields CDR1 SGHRS and CDR2 YFSETQ. The CDR3 DNA follows: TGCGCCAGCAGCCCGGGAGGGCCCAGGAACACTGAAGCTTTCTTT. It codes for CASSPGGPRNTEAFF.

This clone was seen only a few times. The genes are TRBV15 and TRBJ1-1, with unresolved D. This CDR3 has 14 residues. Looked up from germline, CDR1 is LNHNV and CDR2 is YYDKDF (reference sequence). V was cut by 0 bases and J by 1 base, with 6 bases left in between. As DNA, the CDR3 is TGTGCCACCAGCAGAGATCAGTGGAACACTGAAGCTTTCTTT. It translates to CATSRDQWNTEAFF. Looking up the rest from reference TRBV15 and TRBJ1-1 gives the full variable domain: DAMVIQNPRYQVTQFGKPVTLSCSQTLNHNVMYWYQQKSSQAPKLLFHYYDKDFNNEADTPDNFQSRRPNTSFCFLDIRSPGLGDTAMYLCATSRDQWNTEAFFGQGTRLTVV.

The chain couples TRBV21-1 to TRBJ1-1; TRBD1 is taken as the D call from the table, unchecked against the DNA. TRBV21-1 is a pseudogene. This CDR3 region has 16 residues. The CDR3 region is CASIKIDSGQDTEAFF. CDR3 nucleotides: TGTGCCAGCATTAAGATAGATTCGGGACAGGACACTGAAGCTTTCTTT.

This chain connects TRBV5-4 to TRBJ2-1; 10 bases fit TRBD2. Germline assignment: CDR1 SGHNT and CDR2 YYREEE (reference sequence). This CDR3 contains 16 residues. V shed 4 bases, J shed 0 bases, and the junction held 4 bases outside the gene matches. CDR3 region: CASSILAGSSYNEQFF. In nucleotides, the CDR3 is TGTGCCAGCAGCATACTAGCGGGGAGCTCCTACAATGAGCAGTTCTTC. Full variable domain (rest looked up from reference TRBV5-4 and TRBJ2-1): ETGVTQSPTHLIKTRGQQVTLRCSSQSGHNTVSWYQQALGQGPQFIFQYYREEENGRGNFPPRFSGLQFPNYSSELNVNALELDDSALYLCASSILAGSSYNEQFFGPGTRLTVL.

This chain uses TRBV7-2 with TRBJ2-7, with D possibly matching TRBD2 (6 bases). The V gene's germline CDR1 is SGHTA and CDR2 FQGNSA. V shed 5 bases and J shed 3 bases, with 14 bases lying between them. This CDR3 has 14 amino acids. The CDR3 spells CASSQRPGLYEQYF. The CDR3 region has the DNA TGTGCCAGCAGCCAAAGACCGGGACTCTACGAGCAGTACTTC.

The gene calls are TRBV18 and TRBJ2-5; D is possibly TRBD2 (5 bases). Germline V CDR1 and CDR2: KGHSH, LQKENI. Trimming left V 3 bases short and J 5 bases short, with 13 bases between. This CDR3 has 14 residues. The CDR3 sequence is CASSPGVTSETQYF. The DNA of the CDR3 is TGTGCCAGCTCACCGGGAGTAACGTCCGAGACCCAGTACTTC.

Here the CDR3 reads CSVLKDMNTEAFF. The CDR3 DNA is TGCAGCGTTTTGAAGGATATGAACACTGAAGCTTTCTTT. The chain joins TRBV29-1 to TRBJ1-1; D not resolved. Germline CDR1 is SQVTM and CDR2 is ANQGSEA. Trimming shortened V by 5 bases and J by 0 bases, and 10 bases separated the two germline ends. This CDR3 has 13 residues.

Points on this clone: The identical CDR3 is also encoded by other nucleotide sequences in the sample. DNA of the CDR3: TGTGCCAGTAGTATAGCGGGGGGCAACTCCTACGAGCAGTACTTC. Its protein is CASSIAGGNSYEQYF. The J gene is TRBJ2-7, the V gene TRBV19; D might be TRBD2 (7 bases). The CDR3 runs 15 residues. The germline gives CDR1 LNHDA, CDR2 SQIVND (reference sequence). Trimming shortened V by 1 base and J by 0 bases, and 10 bases separated the two germline ends.

This clone was seen only a few times. The CDR3 DNA reads as TGTGCCAGCAGCCCCCAAGGGACGGAAACTTATGGCTACACCTTC. Its translation: CASSPQGTETYGYTF. This rearrangement joins TRBV7-2 to TRBJ1-2; tentatively, D is TRBD1 (5 bases). V lost 5 bases and J 5 bases, leaving 18 bases between the germline ends. The germline V gene has CDR1 SGHTA and CDR2 FQGNSA. This CDR3 region has 15 residues. Full variable domain (rest looked up from reference TRBV7-2 and TRBJ1-2): GAGVSQSPSNKVTEKGKDVELRCDPISGHTALYWYRQSLGQGLEFLIYFQGNSAPDKSGLPSDRFSAERTGGSVSTLTIQRTQQEDSAVYLCASSPQGTETYGYTFGSGTRLTVV.

The chain employs TRBV6-6 and TRBJ1-2, with 7 bases matching TRBD1. This CDR3 is 14 amino acids long. V dropped 4 bases and J dropped 8; count of bases not matched to a gene: 10. Germline V gives CDR1 MNHNY, CDR2 SVGAGI (reference sequence). CDR3: CASSSPTGMNGYTF. CDR3 coding DNA: TGTGCCAGCAGTTCCCCGACAGGGATGAACGGCTACACCTTC.

The chain joins TRBV30 to TRBJ1-1; the match to TRBD1 covers 8 bases. In germline, CDR1 is GTSNPN, CDR2 SVGIG (reference sequence). The V gene end was trimmed by 1 base and the J gene end by 0 bases; junction bases not matched to a gene: 4. This CDR3 has 15 amino acids. CDR3 coding DNA: TGTGCCTGGAGTGCCGGGACAGGTATGAACACTGAAGCTTTCTTT. Translation: CAWSAGTGMNTEAFF.

The chain has TRBV14 and TRBJ2-7; TRBD2 agrees at 10 bases. The CDR3 has 19 amino acids. Germline V gene data show CDR1 as SGHDN and CDR2 as FVKESK. J lost 2 bases, V lost 3 bases, and 16 bases had no gene match. In nucleotides, the CDR3 is TGTGCCAGCAGCCAGACTAAAGACCTCGGACTAGCGGAAACCTACGAGCAGTACTTC. Translation: CASSQTKDLGLAETYEQYF.

The chain uses TRBV29-1 and TRBJ2-1; 7 nucleotides match TRBD1. This CDR3 spans 13 amino acids. CDR1 and CDR2 (germline): SQVTM, ANQGSEA. V lost 6 bases, J lost 9 bases, and 11 bases stayed unmatched. CDR3 bases: TGCAGCGTCCGAGGGGGCGAAGGGCTTGAGCAGTTCTTC. It is translated as CSVRGGEGLEQFF.

The CDR3 sequence is CATGGRGQSNQPQHF. DNA for the CDR3: TGTGCCACAGGAGGCAGGGGGCAGAGCAATCAGCCCCAGCATTTT. The V gene is TRBV21-1, the J gene TRBJ1-5; the table names TRBD1, a call not compared with the DNA. TRBV21-1 is given as a pseudogene. This CDR3 has 15 amino acids.

The genes are TRBV4-1 and TRBJ2-3, with a weak D call TRBD2 (5 bases). Trimming removed 4 bases from V and 3 bases from J, with 17 bases in between. Germline CDR1 and CDR2: MGHRA and YSYEKL. The CDR3 loop spans 16 amino acids. The chain's CDR3 is CASSPTDRLATDTQYF. CDR3 in DNA: TGCGCCAGCAGCCCCACAGATAGGCTAGCAACAGATACGCAGTATTTT.

V gene TRBV6-1 combines with J gene TRBJ2-5; D gene unclear. The V end lost 5 bases, the J end lost 5 bases, and 6 bases lay between the germline ends. The CDR3 extends over 11 amino acids. CDR1 and CDR2 (germline): MNHNS, SASEGT. CDR3 in amino acids: CASSYKETQYF. In nucleotides, the CDR3 is TGTGCCAGCAGTTACAAGGAGACCCAGTACTTC.

This clone was seen once. The genes are TRBV19 and TRBJ2-2; maybe TRBD2 (6 bases). Germline assignment: CDR1 LNHDA and CDR2 SQIVND (reference sequence). The CDR3 contains 15 residues. Trimming cost V 7 bases and J 2 bases, with 14 bases left between them. Here the CDR3 reads CASTTGGINTGELFF. The CDR3 coding sequence is TGTGCCAGTACCACTGGGGGGATCAACACCGGGGAGCTGTTTTTT. The whole variable domain, remainder taken from reference TRBV19 and TRBJ2-2, is DGGITQSPKYLFRKEGQNVTLSCEQNLNHDAMYWYRQDPGQGLRLIYYSQIVNDFQKGDIAEGYSVSREKKESFPLTVTSAQKNPTAFYLCASTTGGINTGELFFGEGSRLTVL.

Note on this clone: The sample holds other DNA sequences that translate to the same CDR3. This chain links TRBV2 with TRBJ2-7, with 12 bases lining up with TRBD2. The CDR3 consists of 14 residues. Germline V gene lookup returns CDR1 SNHLY and CDR2 FYNNEI. After removal of 6 bases from V and 1 base from J, the junction contained 1 base not matched to a gene. Here the CDR3 reads CASRGLAGSYEQYF. Here the CDR3 DNA reads TGTGCCAGCAGGGGACTAGCGGGTTCCTACGAGCAGTACTTC.